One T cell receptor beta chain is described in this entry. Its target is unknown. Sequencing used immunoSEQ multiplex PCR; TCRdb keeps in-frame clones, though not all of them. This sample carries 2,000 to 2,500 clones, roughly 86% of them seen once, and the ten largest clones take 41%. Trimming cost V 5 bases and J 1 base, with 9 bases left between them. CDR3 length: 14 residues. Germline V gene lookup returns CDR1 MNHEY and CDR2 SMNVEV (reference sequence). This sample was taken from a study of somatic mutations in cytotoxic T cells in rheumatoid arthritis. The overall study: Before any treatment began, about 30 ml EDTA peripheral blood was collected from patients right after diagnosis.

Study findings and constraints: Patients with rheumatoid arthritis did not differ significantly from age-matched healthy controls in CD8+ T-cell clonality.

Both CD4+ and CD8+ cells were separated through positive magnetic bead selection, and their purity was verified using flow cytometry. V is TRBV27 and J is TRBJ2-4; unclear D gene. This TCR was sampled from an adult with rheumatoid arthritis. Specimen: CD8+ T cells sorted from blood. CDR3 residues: CASSSASAKNIQYF. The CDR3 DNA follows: TGTGCCAGCAGTAGTGCGTCGGCCAAAAACATTCAGTACTTC.